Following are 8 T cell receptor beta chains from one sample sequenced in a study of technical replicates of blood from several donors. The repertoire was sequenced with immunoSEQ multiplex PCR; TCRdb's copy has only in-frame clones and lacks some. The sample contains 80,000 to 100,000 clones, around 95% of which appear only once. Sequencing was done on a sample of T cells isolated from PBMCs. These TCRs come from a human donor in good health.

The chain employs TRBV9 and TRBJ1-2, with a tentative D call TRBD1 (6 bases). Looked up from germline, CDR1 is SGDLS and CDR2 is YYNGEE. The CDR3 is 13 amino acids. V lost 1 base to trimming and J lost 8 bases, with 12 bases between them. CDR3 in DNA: TGTGCCAGCAGCGTACAGGGGAGTGACGGCTACACCTTC. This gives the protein CASSVQGSDGYTF.

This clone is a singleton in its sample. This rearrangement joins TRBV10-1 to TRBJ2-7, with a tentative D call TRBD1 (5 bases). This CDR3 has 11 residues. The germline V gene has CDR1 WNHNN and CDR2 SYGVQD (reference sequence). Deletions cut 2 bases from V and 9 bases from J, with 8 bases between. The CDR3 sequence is CASSEGARQYF. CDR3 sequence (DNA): TGCGCCAGCAGTGAGGGGGCCCGGCAGTACTTC.

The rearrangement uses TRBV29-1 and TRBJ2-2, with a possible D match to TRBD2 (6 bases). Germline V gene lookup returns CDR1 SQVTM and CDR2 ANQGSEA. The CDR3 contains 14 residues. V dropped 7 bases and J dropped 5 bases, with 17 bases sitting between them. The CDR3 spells CSAKRDSATGELFF. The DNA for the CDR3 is TGCAGCGCTAAGAGGGACTCAGCGACCGGGGAGCTGTTTTTT.

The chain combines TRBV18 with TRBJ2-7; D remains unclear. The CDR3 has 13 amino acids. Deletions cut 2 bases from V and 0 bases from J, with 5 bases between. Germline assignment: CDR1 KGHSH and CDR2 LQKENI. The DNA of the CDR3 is TGTGCCAGCTCACCAAAGCACTCCTACGAGCAGTACTTC. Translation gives CASSPKHSYEQYF.

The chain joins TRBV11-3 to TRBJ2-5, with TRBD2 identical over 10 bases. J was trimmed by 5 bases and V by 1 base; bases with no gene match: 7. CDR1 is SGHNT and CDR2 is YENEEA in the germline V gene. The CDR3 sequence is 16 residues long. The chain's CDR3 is CASSLGLAGESETQYF. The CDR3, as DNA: TGTGCCAGCAGCTTAGGACTAGCGGGTGAATCGGAGACCCAGTACTTC. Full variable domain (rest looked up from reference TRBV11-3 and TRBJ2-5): EAGVVQSPRYKIIEKKQPVAFWCNPISGHNTLYWYLQNLGQGPELLIRYENEEAVDDSQLPKDRFSAERLKGVDSTLKIQPAELGDSAVYLCASSLGLAGESETQYFGPGTRLLVL.

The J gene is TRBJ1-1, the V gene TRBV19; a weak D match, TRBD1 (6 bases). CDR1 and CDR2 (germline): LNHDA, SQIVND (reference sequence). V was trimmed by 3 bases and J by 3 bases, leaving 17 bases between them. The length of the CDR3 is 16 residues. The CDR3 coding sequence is TGTGCCAGTAGTATCGATGGTCAGGGGTTACACACTGAAGCTTTCTTT. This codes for CASSIDGQGLHTEAFF.

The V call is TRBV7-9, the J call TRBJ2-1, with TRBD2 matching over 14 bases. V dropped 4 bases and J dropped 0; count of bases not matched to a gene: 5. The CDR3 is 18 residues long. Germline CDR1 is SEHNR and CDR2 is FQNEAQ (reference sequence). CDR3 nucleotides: TGTGCCAGCAGCTCGACTAGCGGGAGGGCGAGCTCCTACAATGAGCAGTTCTTC. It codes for CASSSTSGRASSYNEQFF.

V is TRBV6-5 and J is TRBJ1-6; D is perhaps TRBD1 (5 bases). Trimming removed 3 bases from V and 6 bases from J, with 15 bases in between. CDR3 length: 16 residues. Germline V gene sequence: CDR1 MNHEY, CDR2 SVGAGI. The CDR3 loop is CASSYSTDTFNSPLHF. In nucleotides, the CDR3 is TGTGCCAGCAGTTATAGCACGGACACCTTTAATTCACCCCTCCACTTT.